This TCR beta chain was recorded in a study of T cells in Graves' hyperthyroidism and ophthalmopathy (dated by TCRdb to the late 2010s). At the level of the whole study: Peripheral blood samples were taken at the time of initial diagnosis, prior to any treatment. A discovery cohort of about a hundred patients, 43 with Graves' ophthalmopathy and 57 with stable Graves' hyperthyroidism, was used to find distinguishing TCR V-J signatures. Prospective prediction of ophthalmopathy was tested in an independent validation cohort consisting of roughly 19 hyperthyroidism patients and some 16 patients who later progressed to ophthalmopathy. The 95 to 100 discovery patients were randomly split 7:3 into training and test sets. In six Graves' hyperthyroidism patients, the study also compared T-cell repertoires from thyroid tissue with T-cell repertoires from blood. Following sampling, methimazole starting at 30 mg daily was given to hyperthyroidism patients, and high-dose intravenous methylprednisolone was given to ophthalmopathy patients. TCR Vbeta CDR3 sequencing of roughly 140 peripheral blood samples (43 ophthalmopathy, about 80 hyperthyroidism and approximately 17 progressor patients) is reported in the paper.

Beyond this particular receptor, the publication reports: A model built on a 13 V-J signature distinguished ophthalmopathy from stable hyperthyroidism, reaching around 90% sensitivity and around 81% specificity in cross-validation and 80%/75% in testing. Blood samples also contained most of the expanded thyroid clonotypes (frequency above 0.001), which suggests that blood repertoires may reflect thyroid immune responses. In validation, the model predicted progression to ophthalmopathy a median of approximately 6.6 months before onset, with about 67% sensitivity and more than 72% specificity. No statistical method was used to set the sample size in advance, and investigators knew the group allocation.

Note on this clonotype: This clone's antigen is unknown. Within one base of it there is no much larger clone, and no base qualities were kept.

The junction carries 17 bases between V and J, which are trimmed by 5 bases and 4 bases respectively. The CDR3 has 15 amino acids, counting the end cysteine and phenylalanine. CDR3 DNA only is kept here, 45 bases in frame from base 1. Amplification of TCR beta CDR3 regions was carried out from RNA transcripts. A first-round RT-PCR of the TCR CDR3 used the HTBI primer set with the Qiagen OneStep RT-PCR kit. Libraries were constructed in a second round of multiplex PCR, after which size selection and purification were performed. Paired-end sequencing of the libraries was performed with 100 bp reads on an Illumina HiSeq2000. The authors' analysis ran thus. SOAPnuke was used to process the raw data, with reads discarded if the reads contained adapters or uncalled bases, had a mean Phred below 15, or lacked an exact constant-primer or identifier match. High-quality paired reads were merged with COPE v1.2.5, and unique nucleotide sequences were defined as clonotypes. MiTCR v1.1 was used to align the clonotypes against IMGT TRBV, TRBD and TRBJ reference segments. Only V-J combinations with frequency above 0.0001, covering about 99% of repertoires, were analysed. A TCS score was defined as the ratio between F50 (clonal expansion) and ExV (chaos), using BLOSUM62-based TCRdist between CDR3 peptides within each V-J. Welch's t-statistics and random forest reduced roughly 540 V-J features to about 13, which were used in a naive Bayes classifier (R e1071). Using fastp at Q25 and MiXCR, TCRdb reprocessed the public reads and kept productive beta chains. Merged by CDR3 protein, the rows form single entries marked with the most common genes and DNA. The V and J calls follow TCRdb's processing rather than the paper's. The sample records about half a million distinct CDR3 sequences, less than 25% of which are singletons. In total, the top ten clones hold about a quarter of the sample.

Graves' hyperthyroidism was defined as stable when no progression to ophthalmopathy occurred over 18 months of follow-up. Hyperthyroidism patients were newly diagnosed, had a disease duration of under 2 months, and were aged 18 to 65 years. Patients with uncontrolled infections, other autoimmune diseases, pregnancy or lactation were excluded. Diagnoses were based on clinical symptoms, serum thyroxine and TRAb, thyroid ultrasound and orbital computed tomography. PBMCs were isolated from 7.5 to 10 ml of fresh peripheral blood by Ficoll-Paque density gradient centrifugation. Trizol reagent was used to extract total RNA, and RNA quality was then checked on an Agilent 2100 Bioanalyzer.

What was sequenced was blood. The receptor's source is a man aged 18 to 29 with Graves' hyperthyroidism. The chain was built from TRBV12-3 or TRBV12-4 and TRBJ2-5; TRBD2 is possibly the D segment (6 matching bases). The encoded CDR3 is CASSNRAEGGETQYF. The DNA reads TGTGCCAGCAGTAATAGGGCAGAGGGAGGAGAGACCCAGTACTTC.